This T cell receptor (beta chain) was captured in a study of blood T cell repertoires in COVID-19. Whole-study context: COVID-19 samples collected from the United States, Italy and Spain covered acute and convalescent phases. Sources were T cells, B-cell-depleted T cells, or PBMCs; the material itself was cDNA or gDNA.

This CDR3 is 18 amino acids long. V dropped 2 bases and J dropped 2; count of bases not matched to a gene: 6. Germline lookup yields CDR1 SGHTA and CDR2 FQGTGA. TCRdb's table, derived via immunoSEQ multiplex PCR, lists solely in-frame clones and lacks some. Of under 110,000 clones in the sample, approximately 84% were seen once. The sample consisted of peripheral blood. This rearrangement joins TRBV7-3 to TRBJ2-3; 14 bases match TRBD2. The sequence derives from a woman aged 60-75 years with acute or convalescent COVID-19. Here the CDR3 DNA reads TGTGCCAGCAGCTTAGTTGGACTAGCGGGAGGAAACACAGATACGCAGTATTTT. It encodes CASSLVGLAGGNTDTQYF.